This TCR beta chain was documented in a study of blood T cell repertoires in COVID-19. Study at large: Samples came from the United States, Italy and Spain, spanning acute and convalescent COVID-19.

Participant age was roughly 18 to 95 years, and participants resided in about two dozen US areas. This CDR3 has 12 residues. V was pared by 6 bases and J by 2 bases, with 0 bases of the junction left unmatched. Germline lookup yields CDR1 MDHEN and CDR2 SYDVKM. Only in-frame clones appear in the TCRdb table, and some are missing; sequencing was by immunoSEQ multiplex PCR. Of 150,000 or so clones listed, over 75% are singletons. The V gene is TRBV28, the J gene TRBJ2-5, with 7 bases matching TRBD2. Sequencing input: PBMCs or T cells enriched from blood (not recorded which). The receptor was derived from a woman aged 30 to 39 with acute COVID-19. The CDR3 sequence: CASRGGQETQYF. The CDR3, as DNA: TGTGCCAGCAGGGGGGGGCAAGAGACCCAGTACTTC.